This TCR beta chain is from a study of T cell responses to AZD1222 COVID-19 vaccine. Points from the study as a whole: Baseline testing showed seropositivity in only 6 or 7 AZD1222 recipients. Donors skewed white British and female; clonal diversity was possibly underestimated. Once two AZD1222 doses were given, Spike-specific TCR breadth and depth went up. Mapped onto spike, vaccine-associated CD4 TCRs spanned it and were dominant at 160-218 and 743-854.

Germline-derived CDR1 and CDR2 are LNHDA and SQIVND (reference sequence). J gave up 5 bases and V 4 bases, and 7 bases lay outside the gene matches. This CDR3 contains 15 residues. This clone was seen a few times. Its antigen is currently unknown. Assay used: immunoSEQ multiplex PCR; TCRdb lists only in-frame clones, some missing. The data show approximately 99,000 clones, about 86% seen once. The source was peripheral blood, collected on day 0 of AZD1222 vaccination. This clonotype was obtained from an adult in good health. The rearrangement joins TRBV19 to TRBJ1-5; TRBD1 aligns across 8 bases. CDR3 nucleotides: TGTGCCAGTAGTACCACCGACAGGGGTTATCAGCCCCAGCATTTT. It translates to CASSTTDRGYQPQHF.